The rows below give T cell receptor beta chains drawn from one sample of a study of graft-versus-host responses after intestinal transplantation. Antigens for these TCRs are unknown. Sequenced by immunoSEQ multiplex PCR; TCRdb stores in-frame clones only, minus some. The sample lists more than 90,000 clones, around 94% occurring once. Material: unstimulated CD4+ T cells sorted from spleen or lymph node cells, obtained before transplant. These receptors came from a human donor who was the organ donor for an intestinal transplant. Each CDR3 is given with its conserved first and last residue. Each record gives: J gene, V gene, CDR3 protein.

j_call: TRBJ2-7; v_call: TRBV6-6; cdr3_aa: CASSSGQTRSSYEQYF
j_call: TRBJ1-5; v_call: TRBV7-2; cdr3_aa: CASSLDGNQPQHF
j_call: TRBJ2-7; v_call: TRBV5-1; cdr3_aa: CASSYLRGASLEQHEQYF
j_call: TRBJ2-3; v_call: TRBV18; cdr3_aa: CASSPGLVPDTQYF
j_call: TRBJ1-1; v_call: TRBV25-1; cdr3_aa: CASSEYASGTGKNTEAFF
j_call: TRBJ1-4; v_call: TRBV15; cdr3_aa: CATSRDNVPTGIGEKLFF
j_call: TRBJ2-7; v_call: TRBV7-9; cdr3_aa: CASSYRGSYEQYF
j_call: TRBJ2-6; v_call: TRBV5-1; cdr3_aa: CASSLLAGASGANVLTF
j_call: TRBJ2-3; v_call: TRBV18; cdr3_aa: CASSPPLGKDTQYF
j_call: TRBJ2-7; v_call: TRBV19; cdr3_aa: CASSMGRGYEQYF
j_call: TRBJ2-7; v_call: TRBV5-1; cdr3_aa: CASSLGQGRHEQYF
j_call: TRBJ1-2; v_call: TRBV2; cdr3_aa: CASSDTGIVYYGYTF
j_call: TRBJ2-3; v_call: TRBV25-1; cdr3_aa: CASSNGGIPTDTQYF
j_call: TRBJ2-3; v_call: TRBV5-6; cdr3_aa: CASSFTGDTDTQYF
j_call: TRBJ2-1; v_call: TRBV10-1; cdr3_aa: CASSESASGSNEQFF
j_call: TRBJ1-2; v_call: TRBV5-1; cdr3_aa: CASSTTGDPYGYTF
j_call: TRBJ1-2; v_call: TRBV4-1; cdr3_aa: CASSQAGRQGPYGYTF
j_call: TRBJ2-1; v_call: TRBV7-2; cdr3_aa: CASSLRATTNNEQFF
j_call: TRBJ2-1; v_call: TRBV10-2; cdr3_aa: CASRRGGGPEVREQFF
j_call: TRBJ2-7; v_call: TRBV5-1; cdr3_aa: CASSLIGSSREQYF
j_call: TRBJ2-5; v_call: TRBV30; cdr3_aa: CAWSGTDRVETQYF
j_call: TRBJ1-1; v_call: TRBV2; cdr3_aa: CASSVSGFGNTEAFF